This TCR beta chain was profiled in a study of blood T cell repertoires in COVID-19. Libraries were prepared by immunoSEQ multiplex PCR; TCRdb keeps only in-frame clonotypes and omits some of them. The sample includes 250,000 to 300,000 clones, roughly nine tenths of them seen just once. Germline V gene lookup returns CDR1 MNHNS and CDR2 SASEGT. This CDR3 is built from 16 residues. V lost 5 bases and J lost 4; bases outside the gene matches: 12. Sample: PBMCs or T cells enriched from blood (not recorded which). This chain joins TRBV6-1 and TRBJ1-1; 8 nucleotides align to TRBD1. This receptor was obtained from a woman aged 40 to 49 who had recovered from COVID-19. CDR3 in amino acids: CASSQGSGTGSTEAFF. In DNA form, the CDR3 reads TGTGCCAGCAGTCAAGGGTCCGGGACAGGTTCCACTGAAGCTTTCTTT.